The entry below describes one T cell receptor (beta chain). These data belong to a study of blood T cell repertoires in COVID-19. The wider study: Acute and convalescent COVID-19 specimens originated in the United States, Italy and Spain. From T cells, B-cell-depleted T cells, or PBMCs came the material, which was cDNA or gDNA.

In the study's own analysis: Amplifying reference gene primers gave estimates of nucleated cell counts. Sequencing used immunoSEQ multiplex PCR; TCRdb keeps in-frame clones, though not all of them. D and trimming come from the DNA, and the V and J calls and clone size come from that table. The table lists 100,000 or so clones, about 88% of them singletons. The germline CDR1 and CDR2 sequences are KGHSH and LQKENI. The CDR3 is 14 amino acids. V gave up 2 bases and J gave up 7 bases, with 11 bases separating them. This chain uses TRBV18 with TRBJ1-4; tentatively, D is TRBD1 (5 bases). The TCR was taken from a man aged 30-40 years in a cohort sampled during active COVID-19. Sequencing used peripheral blood. CDR3 bases: TGTGCCAGCTCACCAAGTTTAGGGGCTGAAAAACTGTTTTTT. This codes for CASSPSLGAEKLFF.